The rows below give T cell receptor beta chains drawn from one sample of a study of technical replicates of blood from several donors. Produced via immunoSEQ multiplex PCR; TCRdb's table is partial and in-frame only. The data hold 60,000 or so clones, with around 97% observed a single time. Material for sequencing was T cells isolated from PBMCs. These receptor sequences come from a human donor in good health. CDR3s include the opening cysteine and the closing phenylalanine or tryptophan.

CDR3aa: CASRRQENTEAFF
v_gene: TRBV5-4
j_gene: TRBJ1-1

CDR3aa: CASRRGNTEAFF
v_gene: TRBV9
j_gene: TRBJ1-1

CDR3aa: CASSLEEEGARGYTF
v_gene: TRBV7-9
j_gene: TRBJ1-2

CDR3aa: CASSDEGALHNSPLHF
v_gene: TRBV2
j_gene: TRBJ1-6

CDR3aa: CAISAGEADTDTQYF
v_gene: TRBV10-3
j_gene: TRBJ2-3

CDR3aa: CASSPSLGGSAYEQYF
v_gene: TRBV4-2
j_gene: TRBJ2-7

CDR3aa: CASSTYQGAHEKLFF
v_gene: TRBV7-9
j_gene: TRBJ1-4

CDR3aa: CASSDPNQETQYF
v_gene: TRBV25-1
j_gene: TRBJ2-5

CDR3aa: CAWSYALQAFF
v_gene: TRBV30
j_gene: TRBJ1-1

CDR3aa: CASSNTLGLFYGYTF
v_gene: TRBV6-5
j_gene: TRBJ1-2

CDR3aa: CASRLGAGAQETQYF
v_gene: TRBV7-7
j_gene: TRBJ2-5

CDR3aa: CASSPHAGANEKLFF
v_gene: TRBV27
j_gene: TRBJ1-4

CDR3aa: CASSLGQGDQPQHF
v_gene: TRBV7-9
j_gene: TRBJ1-5

CDR3aa: CASSYPGQGNYEQYF
v_gene: TRBV6-6
j_gene: TRBJ2-7

CDR3aa: CARRGSGYTF
v_gene: TRBV2
j_gene: TRBJ1-2

CDR3aa: CASIVGGGAYEQYF
v_gene: TRBV6-1
j_gene: TRBJ2-7

CDR3aa: CASTFYSGTDTQYF
v_gene: TRBV5-1
j_gene: TRBJ2-3

CDR3aa: CASSSLTYEQYF
v_gene: TRBV7-9
j_gene: TRBJ2-7

CDR3aa: CASSVEWTSLNEQFF
v_gene: TRBV9
j_gene: TRBJ2-1

CDR3aa: CASSTQGKKPQHF
v_gene: TRBV7-6
j_gene: TRBJ1-5

CDR3aa: CASSEEPGSYGYTF
v_gene: TRBV7-2
j_gene: TRBJ1-2

CDR3aa: CASGLANRGLYRNTIYF
v_gene: TRBV12-5
j_gene: TRBJ1-3

CDR3aa: CASSKGYRVRNGELFF
v_gene: TRBV21-1
j_gene: TRBJ2-2

CDR3aa: CASRPTEQETQYF
v_gene: TRBV27
j_gene: TRBJ2-5

CDR3aa: CASSLGATSNQPQHF
v_gene: TRBV5-1
j_gene: TRBJ1-5

CDR3aa: CASSLETGFGYTF
v_gene: TRBV7-6
j_gene: TRBJ1-2

CDR3aa: CASRPTGLQMETQYF
v_gene: TRBV28
j_gene: TRBJ2-5

CDR3aa: CASRDYTTVNTEAFF
v_gene: TRBV6-1
j_gene: TRBJ1-1

CDR3aa: CSVGQGDTGELFF
v_gene: TRBV29-1
j_gene: TRBJ2-2

CDR3aa: CASKTISESSYNEQFF
v_gene: TRBV5-1
j_gene: TRBJ2-1

CDR3aa: CASSEGTGELFF
v_gene: TRBV5-1
j_gene: TRBJ2-2

CDR3aa: CASSLSGTGDTIYF
v_gene: TRBV7-8
j_gene: TRBJ1-3

CDR3aa: CASSQVLGDTDTQYF
v_gene: TRBV4-1
j_gene: TRBJ2-3

CDR3aa: CASSESGGGYEQYF
v_gene: TRBV2
j_gene: TRBJ2-7

CDR3aa: CASSYTSNYGYTF
v_gene: TRBV6-5
j_gene: TRBJ1-2

CDR3aa: CASSLTRQGGTEAFF
v_gene: TRBV13
j_gene: TRBJ1-1

CDR3aa: CASSKNSGGAYYEQYF
v_gene: TRBV2
j_gene: TRBJ2-7

CDR3aa: CASSLIETGVDSPLHF
v_gene: TRBV7-8
j_gene: TRBJ1-6

CDR3aa: CASTRRGVYYEQYF
v_gene: TRBV28
j_gene: TRBJ2-7

CDR3aa: CASNQLAGGLETQYF
v_gene: TRBV6-5
j_gene: TRBJ2-5

CDR3aa: CASSLTVQETQYF
v_gene: TRBV7-3
j_gene: TRBJ2-5

CDR3aa: CAIRAGASEKLFF
v_gene: TRBV10-3
j_gene: TRBJ1-4

CDR3aa: CASSDLQTGRYEQYF
v_gene: TRBV10-2
j_gene: TRBJ2-7

CDR3aa: CASRRQGGETQYF
v_gene: TRBV19
j_gene: TRBJ2-5

CDR3aa: CASSLQGGARETQYF
v_gene: TRBV5-1
j_gene: TRBJ2-5